The 17 T cell receptor beta chains given below trace back to one sample, sequenced in a study of blood T cells in healthy people across ages. Using a J-beta primer mix together with a sample-barcoded 5' primer, a second PCR was run for roughly 6 to 12 cycles. TCRdb reprocessed the 5' RACE reads via MiXCR and lists one record per CDR3 protein. Of around 1.5 million distinct CDR3 sequences in the sample, about 31% were seen once. The sequenced sample was blood. The source of these receptors is a woman aged 25 to 39 in good health.

With respect to this clonotype: The junction departs from germline at one end; a sequencing error may be responsible. The rearrangement uses TRBV20-1 and TRBJ2-5; TRBD2 matches at 11 bases. The germline V gene has CDR1 DFQATT and CDR2 SNEGSKA (reference sequence). There are 14 residues in the CDR3. Here the CDR3 reads CGALQTSGAETQYF. As DNA, the CDR3 is TGCGGTGCCTTACAGACTAGCGGGGCTGAGACCCAGTACTTC.

The gene calls are TRBV25-1 and TRBJ2-7, with D tentatively TRBD1 (5 bases). CDR1 is MGHDK, CDR2 SYGVNS, per germline. This CDR3 has 14 residues. V was pared by 7 bases and J by 2 bases, with 15 bases between. The DNA for the CDR3 is TGTGCCAGCACCCCCACAGGCAAGACCTACGAGCAGTACTTC. This encodes CASTPTGKTYEQYF.

There are a few counts of this clonotype. V and J are TRBV6-5 and TRBJ2-3, with D possibly being TRBD2 (6 bases). The CDR3 is 19 amino acids. The V and J ends lost 0 bases and 0 bases respectively, with 19 bases between them. Germline V gene data show CDR1 as MNHEY and CDR2 as SVGAGI. The CDR3: CASSYSPVDYTESTDTQYF. The DNA of the CDR3 is TGTGCCAGCAGTTACTCGCCCGTGGACTACACCGAAAGCACAGATACGCAGTATTTT.

The sample holds many counts of this clonotype. V usage is TRBV4-1 and J usage is TRBJ2-1; the D gene is possibly TRBD2 (5 bases). Germline CDR1 reads MGHRA; CDR2 reads YSYEKL. V lost 2 bases, J lost 6 bases, and 11 bases lay in between. This CDR3 comprises 14 residues. The DNA for the CDR3 is TGCGCCAGCAGCCAATTCGGGATCTTCAATGAGCAGTTCTTC. Its protein product is CASSQFGIFNEQFF.

The chain joins TRBV7-9 to TRBJ2-3, with 8 bases lining up with TRBD2. Germline lookup yields CDR1 SEHNR and CDR2 FQNEAQ (reference sequence). J lost 0 bases, V lost 5 bases, and 16 bases had no gene match. This CDR3 spans 19 amino acids. Here the CDR3 DNA reads TGTGCCAGCAGCCGTCGCGGTAGCGGGGACCCACCTAGCACAGATACGCAGTATTTT. It yields the protein CASSRRGSGDPPSTDTQYF. The variable domain in full, completed from reference TRBV7-9 and TRBJ2-3, reads DTGVSQNPRHKITKRGQNVTFRCDPISEHNRLYWYRQTLGQGPEFLTYFQNEAQLEKSRLLSDRFSAERPKGSFSTLEIQRTEQGDSAMYLCASSRRGSGDPPSTDTQYFGPGTRLTVL.

On this clonotype itself: The junction does not match germline at one end; this may be a read error. The chain couples TRBV13 to TRBJ2-5; the match to TRBD2 covers 10 bases. Germline CDR1 PRHDT, CDR2 FYEKMQ (reference sequence). This CDR3 has 17 residues. CDR3 nucleotide sequence: TGTGCCTGCAGCTTAGGCCTAGCGGGAGTATCTATGGAGACCCAGTACTTC. Translating gives CACSLGLAGVSMETQYF. Filled out from reference TRBV13 and TRBJ2-5, the complete variable domain reads AAGVIQSPRHLIKEKRETATLKCYPIPRHDTVYWYQQGPGQDPQFLISFYEKMQSDKGSIPDRFSAQQFSDYHSELNMSSLELGDSALYFCACSLGLAGVSMETQYFGPGTRLLVL.

This clonotype was counted between two and nine times. The genes are TRBV5-1 and TRBJ1-2; D remains ambiguous. This CDR3 has 14 amino acids. Germline V gives CDR1 SGHRS, CDR2 YFSETQ. Deletions cut 0 bases from V and 3 bases from J, with 9 bases between. DNA for the CDR3: TGCGCCAGCAGCTTGGACCCAACGGACTATGGCTACACCTTC. It encodes CASSLDPTDYGYTF. Full variable domain (rest looked up from reference TRBV5-1 and TRBJ1-2): KAGVTQTPRYLIKTRGQQVTLSCSPISGHRSVSWYQQTPGQGLQFLFEYFSETQRNKGNFPGRFSGRQFSNSRSEMNVSTLELGDSALYLCASSLDPTDYGYTFGSGTRLTVV.

The CDR3 nucleotides read TGTGCCTGCTCCGGACAGGGCTACGAGCAGTACTTC. Amino acid sequence: CACSGQGYEQYF. The V gene is TRBV30, the J gene TRBJ2-7, with 8 bases that match TRBD1. Germline lookup yields CDR1 GTSNPN and CDR2 SVGIG (reference sequence). V dropped 6 bases and J dropped 3; count of bases not matched to a gene: 4. This CDR3 has 12 amino acids.

J is TRBJ1-5 and V is TRBV6-1, with D possibly matching TRBD1 (6 bases). The CDR3 is 14 residues long. Trimming removed 4 bases at V and 7 bases at J, with 14 bases between. Germline V gene sequence: CDR1 MNHNS, CDR2 SASEGT. The CDR3 DNA reads as TGTGCCAGCAGTGGCGACAGGTGGTGGCAGCCCCAGCATTTT. Its protein is CASSGDRWWQPQHF.

This clonotype was counted between two and nine times. This sequence joins TRBV7-2 and TRBJ2-1, with TRBD2 matching 7 bases. CDR3 length: 12 residues. CDR1 is SGHTA and CDR2 is FQGNSA in the germline V gene. Trimming removed 5 bases from V and 9 bases from J; junction bases left unmatched: 4. The CDR3 region is CASSRREGEQFF. The CDR3 DNA reads TGTGCCAGCAGCCGCAGGGAGGGTGAGCAGTTCTTC.

This rearrangement joins TRBV4-1 to TRBJ2-2; D remains ambiguous. The V end lost 5 bases, the J end lost 7 bases, and 8 bases lay between the germline ends. Germline loops: CDR1 MGHRA, CDR2 YSYEKL. The CDR3 sequence is 12 residues long. The CDR3 loop is CASSILNGELFF. As DNA, the CDR3 is TGCGCCAGCAGCATACTTAACGGGGAGCTGTTTTTT.

This chain joins TRBV30 and TRBJ2-3, with D tentatively TRBD2 (5 bases). With 1 base removed from V and 2 bases from J, the gap between germline ends came to 10 bases. Germline-derived CDR1 and CDR2 are GTSNPN and SVGIG (reference sequence). The CDR3 length is 14 residues. This chain's CDR3 is CAWSDSSSTDTQYF. Here the CDR3 DNA reads TGTGCCTGGAGTGATTCTAGCTCCACAGATACGCAGTATTTT. Full variable domain (missing parts from reference TRBV30 and TRBJ2-3): SQTIHQWPATLVQPVGSPLSLECTVEGTSNPNLYWYRQAAGRGLQLLFYSVGIGQISSEVPQNLSASRPQDRQFILSSKKLLLSDSGFYLCAWSDSSSTDTQYFGPGTRLTVL.

Here the CDR3 DNA reads TGCGCCAGCAGCCAAGATCGGGGACAGGGCTACTACGAGCAGTACTTC. Translation gives CASSQDRGQGYYEQYF. The chain carries TRBV4-1 and TRBJ2-7, with 9 positions matching TRBD1. The V gene's germline CDR1 is MGHRA and CDR2 YSYEKL. This CDR3 is 16 amino acids long. The V segment lost 0 bases and the J segment 3 bases; nucleotides outside the gene matches: 6.

For this clonotype: A much larger clone is a single base away; this may be a read error. V and J are TRBV29-1 and TRBJ2-3; D remains ambiguous. CDR1 SQVTM and CDR2 ANQGSEA come from the germline V gene. This CDR3 comprises 12 residues. Here the CDR3 reads CSVGARTDAQYF. In nucleotides, the CDR3 is TGCAGCGTTGGGGCCCGTACAGATGCGCAGTATTTT.

This clonotype was seen a few times. The rearrangement joins TRBV7-2 to TRBJ1-6, with D tentatively TRBD1 (5 bases). Per germline, CDR1 SGHTA and CDR2 FQGNSA. V lost 5 bases and J 5 bases, leaving 13 bases between the germline ends. The CDR3 covers 15 residues. This CDR3 is CASSGTGGDNSPLHF. CDR3 bases: TGTGCCAGCAGCGGTACTGGAGGGGATAATTCACCCCTCCACTTT.

This clonotype was seen ten or more times. Here the CDR3 reads CATLGVRPTQYF. CDR3 bases: TGTGCCACCCTGGGAGTTAGGCCGACCCAGTACTTC. The V call is TRBV6-2 or TRBV6-3, the J call TRBJ2-5; possibly TRBD2 for D (5 bases). The germline CDR1 and CDR2 sequences are MNHEY and SVGEGT. V gave up 10 bases and J gave up 7 bases, with 16 bases separating them. CDR3 length equals 12 residues.

The CDR3 coding sequence is TGCAGTGCGGGGGGGGCTGGGCAGCCCCAGCATTTT. This sequence encodes CSAGGAGQPQHF. J is TRBJ1-5 and V is TRBV20-1, with D possibly TRBD1 on 6 matching bases. The CDR3 has 12 residues. CDR1 is DFQATT, CDR2 SNEGSKA, per germline (reference sequence). Deletions cut 6 bases from V and 7 bases from J, with 13 bases between.